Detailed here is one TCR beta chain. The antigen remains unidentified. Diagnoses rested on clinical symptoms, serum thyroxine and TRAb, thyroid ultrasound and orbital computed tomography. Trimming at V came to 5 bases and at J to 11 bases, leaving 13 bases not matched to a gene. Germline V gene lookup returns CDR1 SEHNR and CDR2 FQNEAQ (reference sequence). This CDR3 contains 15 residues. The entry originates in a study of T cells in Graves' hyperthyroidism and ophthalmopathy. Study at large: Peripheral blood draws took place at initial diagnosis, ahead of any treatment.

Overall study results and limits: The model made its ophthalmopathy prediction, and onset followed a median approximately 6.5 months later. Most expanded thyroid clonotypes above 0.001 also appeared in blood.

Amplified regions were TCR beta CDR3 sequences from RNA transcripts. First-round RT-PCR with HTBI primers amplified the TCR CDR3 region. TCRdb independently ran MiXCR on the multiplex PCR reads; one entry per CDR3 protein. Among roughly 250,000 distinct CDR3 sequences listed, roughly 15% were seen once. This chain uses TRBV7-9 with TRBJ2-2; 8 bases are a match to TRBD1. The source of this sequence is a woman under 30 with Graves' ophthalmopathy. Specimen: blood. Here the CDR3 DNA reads TGTGCCAGCAGCCCGGGCTCAGGGGGCGAAGGAGAGCTGTTTTTT. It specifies CASSPGSGGEGELFF. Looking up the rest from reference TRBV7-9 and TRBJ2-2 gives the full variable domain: DTGVSQNPRHKITKRGQNVTFRCDPISEHNRLYWYRQTLGQGPEFLTYFQNEAQLEKSRLLSDRFSAERPKGSFSTLEIQRTEQGDSAMYLCASSPGSGGEGELFFGEGSRLTVL.